These T cell receptor beta chains were read from a single sample in a study of T cells in localized non-small cell lung cancer. Generated by immunoSEQ multiplex PCR, the TCRdb table keeps only in-frame clones and is missing some. The repertoire consists of around 12,000 clones, with roughly 30% occurring once and the leading ten covering roughly 7.9%. The specimen comprised lung tumor tissue, sampled before any cancer treatment. The receptors come from an older female donor with stage I lung adenocarcinoma. Each CDR3 is given with its conserved first and last residue.

V gene: TRBV18; CDR3 protein: CASSPGTFNEQFF
V gene: TRBV18; CDR3 protein: CASSPPTSYEQYF
V gene: TRBV11-3; CDR3 protein: CASSLDRLAVNEKLFF
V gene: TRBV9; CDR3 protein: CASGVGDSPLHF
V gene: TRBV6-8; CDR3 protein: CASSPLLARTYEQYF
V gene: TRBV7-4; CDR3 protein: CASSLSSGNEQFF
V gene: TRBV5-1; CDR3 protein: CASSSITGLGYGYTF
V gene: TRBV11-3; CDR3 protein: CASSLGGGAGGPETQYF
V gene: TRBV10-3; CDR3 protein: CAISESSANTEAFF
V gene: TRBV10-3; CDR3 protein: CAISESRGPNQPQHF
V gene: TRBV29-1; CDR3 protein: CSGTGAMDNEQFF
V gene: TRBV15; CDR3 protein: CATSRGYTEQTSYGYTF
V gene: TRBV7-2; CDR3 protein: CASSPTGANVLTF
V gene: TRBV14; CDR3 protein: CASSQWTRKTSGRGNEQFF
V gene: TRBV11-3; CDR3 protein: CASSRGLAGGQGQYF
V gene: TRBV6-8; CDR3 protein: CASSSPTGVNYGYTF
V gene: TRBV11-3; CDR3 protein: CASSLPGGTGANVLTF
V gene: TRBV14; CDR3 protein: CASSRITGGRDTQYF
V gene: TRBV6-8; CDR3 protein: CASRTGTGGYTF
V gene: TRBV5-1; CDR3 protein: CASGEGQTNYGYTF
V gene: TRBV19; CDR3 protein: CASSMDDFSNQPQHF
V gene: TRBV18; CDR3 protein: CASSQTPTEAFF
V gene: TRBV6-8; CDR3 protein: CASSDPQGYEQYF
V gene: TRBV15; CDR3 protein: CATSREPGNQETQYF
V gene: TRBV14; CDR3 protein: CASSQWVAGDYNEQFF
V gene: TRBV11-3; CDR3 protein: CASSLGLAKNNEQFF
V gene: TRBV6-8; CDR3 protein: CASNGDPPMGNEQFF
V gene: TRBV14; CDR3 protein: CASSLIPGGYTF
V gene: TRBV19; CDR3 protein: CASSALETNEKLFF
V gene: TRBV5-1; CDR3 protein: CASSSRGGGEKLFF
V gene: TRBV19; CDR3 protein: CASSIDWGTVYEQYF
V gene: TRBV11-3; CDR3 protein: CASSLSGGRAGELFF
V gene: TRBV11-3; CDR3 protein: CASSPRTGGNTEAFF
V gene: TRBV2; CDR3 protein: CASKFSGGPNEQFF
V gene: TRBV30; CDR3 protein: CAWSGSSAFEKLFF
V gene: TRBV5-1; CDR3 protein: CASSLTGYDTEAFF
V gene: TRBV18; CDR3 protein: CASSPMQDSYEQYF
V gene: TRBV18; CDR3 protein: CASSPDRANYGYTF
V gene: TRBV30; CDR3 protein: CAWRVVGGTYNEQFF
V gene: TRBV11-3; CDR3 protein: CASSSWTSGRTYEQYF
V gene: TRBV9; CDR3 protein: CASSAGTTFQETQYF
V gene: TRBV6-8; CDR3 protein: CASSYLSGRASYEQYF
V gene: TRBV11-3; CDR3 protein: CASSLGLGGTEAFF
V gene: TRBV6-8; CDR3 protein: CASSPDVGLRTIYF
V gene: TRBV19; CDR3 protein: CASSILVNTEAFF
V gene: TRBV18; CDR3 protein: CASSHPTDTQYF
V gene: TRBV5-1; CDR3 protein: CASSLGRGGEYGYTF
V gene: TRBV11-3; CDR3 protein: CASSPGLGQGTEAFF
V gene: TRBV9; CDR3 protein: CASSVAGNTRTDTQYF
V gene: TRBV4-1; CDR3 protein: CASSQGSREGREKLFF
V gene: TRBV18; CDR3 protein: CASSPSTDGTDTQYF